This T cell receptor (beta chain) emerged from a study of T cells after yellow fever vaccination. The CDR3 is made up of 13 amino acids. With 4 bases removed from V and 0 bases from J, the gap between germline ends came to 10 bases. From germline, CDR1 is DFQATT and CDR2 SNEGSKA (reference sequence). This clonotype has more than one count but fewer than ten. Each CDR3 protein gets one entry after TCRdb re-called the 5' RACE reads with MiXCR. The repertoire holds more than 300,000 distinct CDR3 sequences, with around 7.3% as singletons. The chain employs TRBV20-1 and TRBJ2-7; a weak D match, TRBD1 (6 bases). The sequencing used PBMCs, collected 35 to 50 days after the first yellow fever vaccination. The sequence was obtained from a man between 18 and 29 years old who received the YFV17D yellow fever vaccine. The CDR3 sequence: CSAKVDSSYEQYF. CDR3 DNA sequence: TGCAGTGCTAAGGTGGACAGCTCCTACGAGCAGTACTTC.